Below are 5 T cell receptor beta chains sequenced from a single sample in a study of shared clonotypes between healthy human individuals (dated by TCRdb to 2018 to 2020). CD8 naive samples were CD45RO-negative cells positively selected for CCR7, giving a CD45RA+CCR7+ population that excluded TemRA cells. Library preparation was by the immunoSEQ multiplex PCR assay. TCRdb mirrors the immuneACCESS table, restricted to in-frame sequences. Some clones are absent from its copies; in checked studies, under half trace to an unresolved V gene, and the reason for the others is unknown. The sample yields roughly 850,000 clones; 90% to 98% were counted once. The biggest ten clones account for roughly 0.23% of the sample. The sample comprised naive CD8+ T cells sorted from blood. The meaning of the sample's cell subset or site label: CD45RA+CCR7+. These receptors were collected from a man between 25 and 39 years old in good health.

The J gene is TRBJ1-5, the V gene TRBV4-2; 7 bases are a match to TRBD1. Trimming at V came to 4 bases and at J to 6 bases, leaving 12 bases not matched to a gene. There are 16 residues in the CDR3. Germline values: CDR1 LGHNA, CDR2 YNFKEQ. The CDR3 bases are TGTGCCAGCAGCCTCGAACAGGCAGGGGGTTCTCAGCCCCAGCATTTT. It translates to CASSLEQAGGSQPQHF.

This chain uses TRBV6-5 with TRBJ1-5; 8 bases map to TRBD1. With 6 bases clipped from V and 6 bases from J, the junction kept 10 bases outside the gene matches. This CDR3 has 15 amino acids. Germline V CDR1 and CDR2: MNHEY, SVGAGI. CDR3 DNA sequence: TGTGCCAGCAGACCTGACAGGGGCCGTGGTCAGCCCCAGCATTTT. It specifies CASRPDRGRGQPQHF.

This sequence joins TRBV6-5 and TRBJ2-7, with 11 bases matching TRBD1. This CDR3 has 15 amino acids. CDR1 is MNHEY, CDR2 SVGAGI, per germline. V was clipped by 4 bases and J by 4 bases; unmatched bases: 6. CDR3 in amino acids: CASSLGQGGGYEQYF. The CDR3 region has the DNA TGTGCCAGCAGTTTGGGACAGGGGGGAGGGTACGAGCAGTACTTC.

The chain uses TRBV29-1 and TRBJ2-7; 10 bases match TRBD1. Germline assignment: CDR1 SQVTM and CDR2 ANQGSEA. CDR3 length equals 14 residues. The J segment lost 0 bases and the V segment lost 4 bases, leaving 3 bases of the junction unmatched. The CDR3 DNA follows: TGCAGCGTTGTTGGGACAGGGGACTCCTACGAGCAGTACTTC. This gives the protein CSVVGTGDSYEQYF.

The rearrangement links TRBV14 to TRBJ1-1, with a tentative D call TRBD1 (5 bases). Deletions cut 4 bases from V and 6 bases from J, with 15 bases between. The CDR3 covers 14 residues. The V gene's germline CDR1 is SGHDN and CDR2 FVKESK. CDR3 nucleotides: TGTGCCAGCAGCCCGGGACCAGGTTGGCCTGAAGCTTTCTTT. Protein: CASSPGPGWPEAFF.